Sequencing of this TCR beta chain was carried out in a study of blood T cells in healthy people across ages. This clonotype appeared a few times. Next came a second PCR, run for about 7 to 12 cycles, which used a sample-barcoded 5' primer along with a J-beta primer mix. MiXCR, applied by TCRdb to the 5' RACE reads, yields one record per CDR3 protein. The sample lists about 680,000 distinct CDR3 sequences, around 45% occurring once. CDR3 length equals 15 residues. This TCR derives from a woman aged 55-69 years in good health. Sequenced sample: blood. The chain combines TRBV21-1 with TRBJ2-4; TRBD1 was called by the table and not checked on the DNA. TRBV21-1 is listed as a pseudogene. The CDR3: CASSKAGKYRVTQYF. The DNA for the CDR3 is TGTGCCAGCAGCAAAGCGGGGAAGTACAGGGTTACTCAGTACTTC.